This T cell receptor beta chain was profiled in a study of blood T cell repertoires in COVID-19. Study-level background: Material from acute and convalescent COVID-19 was sourced from the United States, Italy and Spain.

This CDR3 has 15 amino acids. The V gene lost 7 bases and the J gene lost 0 bases, with 16 bases spanning the gap. Germline V gene lookup returns CDR1 SGHRS and CDR2 YFSETQ. Libraries were prepared by immunoSEQ multiplex PCR; TCRdb keeps only in-frame clonotypes and omits some of them. The sample has about 54,000 clones; almost 90% are singletons. Sequencing was carried out using peripheral blood. This clonotype was obtained from a man in his 60s with active COVID-19. This chain joins TRBV5-1 and TRBJ1-2, with a possible D match to TRBD1 (6 bases). The CDR3 here is CASSITGHSNYGYTF. The CDR3 DNA reads TGCGCCAGCTCAATCACAGGGCACTCTAACTATGGCTACACCTTC.